Each of the 28 T cell receptor beta chains below was sequenced from the same sample in a study of cytomegalovirus exposure and HLA in healthy donors. Researchers ran the PCR with 60 Vbeta and 13 Jbeta primers. The repertoire was sequenced with immunoSEQ multiplex PCR; TCRdb's copy has only in-frame clones and lacks some. Among 150,000 to 200,000 clones listed, approximately 86% were seen once. The sequencing input was PBMCs. These TCRs come from a woman aged 18-35 years in good health and CMV-seronegative.

As concerns this clone: Germline and junction disagree at one end, which may indicate a read error. The chain employs TRBV7-9 and TRBJ1-3; D remains ambiguous. CDR1 and CDR2 (germline): SEHNR, FQNEAQ (reference sequence). The CDR3 is 12 residues long. Here the CDR3 reads CSSSFTGNTIYF. The CDR3 bases are TGTTCCAGCAGCTTTACAGGAAACACCATATATTTT.

The chain couples TRBV27 to TRBJ1-5; no clear D. V lost 5 bases and J lost 2, with 10 bases in between. CDR3 length: 14 residues. Germline CDR1 reads MNHEY; CDR2 reads SMNVEV (reference sequence). CDR3 residues: CASSPPPGNQPQHF. DNA of the CDR3: TGTGCCAGCAGTCCCCCCCCCGGCAATCAGCCCCAGCATTTT.

The J gene is TRBJ2-7, the V gene TRBV11-2; 9 bases line up with TRBD1. The CDR3 runs 16 residues. The junction had 6 bases not matched to a gene; V was cut back by 0 bases and J by 3 bases. Per the germline V gene, CDR1 is SGHAT and CDR2 is FQNNGV. In DNA, the CDR3 is TGTGCCAGCAGCTTAGATCCGGGGACAGGGCTCTACGAGCAGTACTTC. Its translation is CASSLDPGTGLYEQYF.

This clone was counted only a few times. In DNA form, the CDR3 reads TGCGCCAGCAGCATCGGACTCAATGAAAAACTGTTTTTT. This codes for CASSIGLNEKLFF. V and J are TRBV5-1 and TRBJ1-4; D unresolved. The germline V gene encodes CDR1 SGHRS and CDR2 YFSETQ. V lost 4 bases to trimming and J lost 5 bases, with 9 bases between them. The CDR3 length is 13 residues.

In this sample, this clone turned up a few times. The same CDR3 arises from other DNA sequences in this sample as well. The rearrangement uses TRBV28 and TRBJ1-1; TRBD1 aligns across 8 bases. Germline CDR1 MDHEN, CDR2 SYDVKM. The length of the CDR3 is 14 residues. V was pared by 6 bases and J by 1 base, with 4 bases of the junction left unmatched. The CDR3 sequence: CASSPGQENTEAFF. The CDR3 region has the DNA TGTGCCAGCAGCCCGGGACAGGAGAACACTGAAGCTTTCTTT.

The chain combines TRBV6-1 with TRBJ1-1; 7 nucleotides match TRBD1. V lost 10 bases, J lost 6 bases, and 14 bases stayed unmatched. The CDR3 has 14 residues. In germline, CDR1 is MNHNS, CDR2 SASEGT. CDR3: CATRQGLSGAEAFF. CDR3 DNA sequence: TGTGCCACCAGACAGGGATTAAGTGGAGCTGAAGCTTTCTTT.

The chain has TRBV18 and TRBJ2-2; maybe TRBD1 (5 bases). Per germline, CDR1 KGHSH and CDR2 LQKENI. The V end lost 4 bases, the J end lost 7 bases, and 10 bases lay between the germline ends. The CDR3 is made up of 13 amino acids. The CDR3 DNA follows: TGTGCCAGCTCACTTCTAGGGGACGGGGAGCTGTTTTTT. Protein sequence: CASSLLGDGELFF.

V and J are TRBV11-2 and TRBJ2-1; 10 bases agree with TRBD1. Trimming at V came to 8 bases and at J to 9 bases, leaving 10 bases not matched to a gene. CDR1 and CDR2 (germline): SGHAT, FQNNGV. The CDR3 consists of 14 residues. This chain's CDR3 is CASGYGTGVAEQFF. DNA of the CDR3: TGTGCCAGCGGCTACGGGACAGGGGTGGCTGAGCAGTTCTTC. Complete variable domain (other parts from reference TRBV11-2 and TRBJ2-1): EAGVAQSPRYKIIEKRQSVAFWCNPISGHATLYWYQQILGQGPKLLIQFQNNGVVDDSQLPKDRFSAERLKGVDSTLKIQPAKLEDSAVYLCASGYGTGVAEQFFGPGTRLTVL.

V is TRBV30 and J is TRBJ2-7; D possibly corresponds to TRBD1 (5 bases). The CDR3 totals 13 residues. Germline V lookup: CDR1 GTSNPN, CDR2 SVGIG (reference sequence). V lost 3 bases and J lost 0, with 9 bases in between. CDR3 sequence reads: CAWSRQSSYEQYF. Written as DNA, the CDR3 is TGTGCCTGGAGCCGACAGAGCTCCTACGAGCAGTACTTC.

The V call is TRBV7-6, the J call TRBJ2-2; D is unclear. Germline-derived CDR1 and CDR2 are SGHVS and FNYEAQ. The CDR3 is 16 amino acids. The ends were cut back, 5 bases at V and 0 bases at J, with 13 bases in the middle. The CDR3, as DNA: TGTGCCAGCAGCAGTTACAGAACGACGAACACCGGGGAGCTGTTTTTT. Translation: CASSSYRTTNTGELFF.

The gene calls are TRBV20-1 and TRBJ2-7; D unclear. The CDR3 extends over 10 amino acids. Germline assignment: CDR1 DFQATT and CDR2 SNEGSKA (reference sequence). V was cut by 6 bases and J by 3 bases, with 6 bases left in between. The CDR3 sequence is CSARGYEQYF. The DNA for the CDR3 is TGCAGTGCCCGCGGCTACGAGCAGTACTTC.

This clone was found a few times. The CDR3 protein is CASSPAGGISYNEQFF. The CDR3 DNA reads as TGTGCCAGCAGTCCGGCGGGAGGTATCTCCTACAATGAGCAGTTCTTC. The chain uses TRBV13 and TRBJ2-1; TRBD2 matches 8 bases. Germline loops: CDR1 PRHDT, CDR2 FYEKMQ (reference sequence). The CDR3 length is 16 residues. V shed 6 bases and J 0 bases; nucleotides not matched to a gene: 7.

A single count supports this clone. The chain uses TRBV28 and TRBJ1-2; 10 bases are a match to TRBD1. CDR1 MDHEN and CDR2 SYDVKM come from the germline V gene. The V segment lost 5 bases and the J segment 8 bases; nucleotides outside the gene matches: 8. The CDR3 is made up of 14 amino acids. The CDR3 nucleotides are TGTGCCAGCAGTGGCGGGACAGGGGAGCGGGGCTACACCTTC. Translating gives CASSGGTGERGYTF.

The chain employs TRBV7-9 and TRBJ2-5, with D unclear. The CDR3 consists of 14 residues. Trimming took off 2 bases at V and 0 bases at J, with 7 bases between the two ends. Germline V gene lookup returns CDR1 SEHNR and CDR2 FQNEAQ (reference sequence). The CDR3 nucleotides read TGTGCCAGCAGCTTACACGCGGACCAAGAGACCCAGTACTTC. Amino acid sequence: CASSLHADQETQYF.

V gene TRBV27 combines with J gene TRBJ2-1; weak D call: TRBD1 (5 bases). With 3 bases removed from V and 5 bases from J, the gap between germline ends came to 14 bases. Germline assignment: CDR1 MNHEY and CDR2 SMNVEV (reference sequence). CDR3 length: 15 residues. The CDR3: CASSFDSVPHNEQFF. CDR3 sequence (DNA): TGTGCCAGCAGTTTTGACAGTGTACCGCACAATGAGCAGTTCTTC.

The genes are TRBV5-1 and TRBJ1-2; 8 positions agree with TRBD1. The J segment lost 0 bases and the V segment lost 0 bases, leaving 13 bases of the junction unmatched. Germline values: CDR1 SGHRS, CDR2 YFSETQ. The CDR3 consists of 19 residues. CDR3: CASSLGANVRQGPNYGYTF. The DNA of the CDR3 is TGCGCCAGCAGCTTGGGGGCCAACGTAAGACAGGGGCCTAACTATGGCTACACCTTC.

The gene calls are TRBV15 and TRBJ2-2; TRBD2 matches 15 bases. The CDR3 is 19 residues long. The V segment lost 2 bases and the J segment 1 base; nucleotides outside the gene matches: 5. Germline CDR1 LNHNV, CDR2 YYDKDF (reference sequence). The CDR3 DNA follows: TGTGCCACCAGCAGACCGGGGACTAGCGGGAGGTGGAACACCGGGGAGCTGTTTTTT. Its protein product is CATSRPGTSGRWNTGELFF. Combining the CDR3 with reference TRBV15 and TRBJ2-2 gives the whole variable domain DAMVIQNPRYQVTQFGKPVTLSCSQTLNHNVMYWYQQKSSQAPKLLFHYYDKDFNNEADTPDNFQSRRPNTSFCFLDIRSPGLGDTAMYLCATSRPGTSGRWNTGELFFGEGSRLTVL.

V gene TRBV6-1 combines with J gene TRBJ2-1; D is unclear. V lost 5 bases and J lost 6, with 11 bases in between. In germline, CDR1 is MNHNS, CDR2 SASEGT. CDR3 length: 13 amino acids. Written as DNA, the CDR3 is TGTGCCAGCAGTCGCTCACTTGCCAATGAGCAGTTCTTC. Translating it yields CASSRSLANEQFF.

This clone appeared a few times. The chain joins TRBV7-9 to TRBJ1-4, with 7 bases aligning to TRBD1. The J segment lost 5 bases and the V segment lost 5 bases, leaving 8 bases of the junction unmatched. Germline lookup yields CDR1 SEHNR and CDR2 FQNEAQ (reference sequence). The CDR3 is 15 residues long. The CDR3 loop reads CASSPMGQRNEKLFF. CDR3 bases: TGTGCCAGCAGCCCGATGGGACAGCGGAATGAAAAACTGTTTTTT.

This clone has only one observation. V usage is TRBV27 and J usage is TRBJ2-7; 8 bases agree with TRBD1. Trimming cost V 3 bases and J 4 bases; bases outside gene matches: 2. This CDR3 region has 13 residues. CDR1 MNHEY and CDR2 SMNVEV come from the germline V gene (reference sequence). The CDR3 region has the DNA TGTGCCAGCAGTTTGGACAGGGAGTACGAGCAGTACTTC. It specifies CASSLDREYEQYF.

The J gene is TRBJ2-1, the V gene TRBV19; 10 nucleotides align to TRBD2. CDR3 size: 16 residues. Germline V gene sequence: CDR1 LNHDA, CDR2 SQIVND (reference sequence). With 6 bases clipped from V and 4 bases from J, the junction kept 9 bases outside the gene matches. CDR3: CASRAIAGGPYNEQFF. The CDR3 DNA is TGTGCCAGTAGGGCTATAGCGGGGGGACCTTACAATGAGCAGTTCTTC.

This rearrangement joins TRBV9 to TRBJ1-2; maybe TRBD1 (5 bases). The CDR3 totals 12 residues. V lost 4 bases and J lost 7, with 11 bases in between. Germline V CDR1 and CDR2: SGDLS, YYNGEE. CDR3 coding DNA: TGTGCCAGCAGCTTAGGACATAGTGGCTACACCTTC. Its protein product is CASSLGHSGYTF.

The table lists this clone with a count of one. The V gene is TRBV25-1, the J gene TRBJ2-7, with a weak D call TRBD2 (5 bases). Trimming stripped 4 bases from V and 2 bases from J, with 9 bases between. CDR3 length: 13 amino acids. Per the germline V gene, CDR1 is MGHDK and CDR2 is SYGVNS. CDR3 nucleotides: TGTGCCAGCAGTGCGGGGATCCCCTACGAGCAGTACTTC. Protein sequence: CASSAGIPYEQYF.

CDR3 loop: CASTGGPGPQHF. CDR3 coding DNA: TGTGCCAGTACAGGGGGACCGGGGCCCCAGCATTTT. This sequence joins TRBV19 and TRBJ1-5; TRBD1 aligns across 7 bases. The CDR3 runs to 12 residues. Trimming cost V 7 bases and J 9 bases; bases outside gene matches: 6. Germline V gene lookup returns CDR1 LNHDA and CDR2 SQIVND (reference sequence).

J is TRBJ2-1 and V is TRBV7-7; 10 nucleotides agree with TRBD2. The length of the CDR3 is 15 residues. Germline CDR1 reads SSHAT; CDR2 reads FNYEAQ (reference sequence). V lost 3 bases to trimming and J lost 1 base; unmatched junction nucleotides: 0. The CDR3 DNA sequence: TGTGCCAGCAGCTTTAGCGGGGGGTCCTACAATGAGCAGTTCTTC. Translated: CASSFSGGSYNEQFF.

This clone was counted between two and nine times. The chain employs TRBV19 and TRBJ1-1; D unresolved. The ends were cut back, 5 bases at V and 1 base at J, with 8 bases in the middle. Germline CDR1 and CDR2: LNHDA and SQIVND (reference sequence). The CDR3 runs 13 residues. CDR3 amino acids: CASSFPGNTEAFF. The CDR3 region has the DNA TGTGCCAGTAGTTTTCCAGGGAACACTGAAGCTTTCTTT.

The V and J genes are TRBV5-1 and TRBJ2-3; 8 positions agree with TRBD1. The CDR3 sequence is 15 residues long. J gave up 0 bases and V 4 bases, and 4 bases lay outside the gene matches. CDR1 SGHRS and CDR2 YFSETQ come from the germline V gene. The CDR3 loop is CASSNRQGSTDTQYF. The CDR3 bases are TGCGCCAGCAGCAATCGACAGGGGAGCACAGATACGCAGTATTTT.

The gene calls are TRBV19 and TRBJ1-2; D ambiguous. This CDR3 comprises 13 residues. V was trimmed by 3 bases and J by 7 bases, leaving 12 bases between them. The germline CDR1 and CDR2 sequences are LNHDA and SQIVND (reference sequence). In DNA form, the CDR3 reads TGTGCCAGTAGTATCAACAGCTTCGCTGGCTACACCTTC. This sequence encodes CASSINSFAGYTF.